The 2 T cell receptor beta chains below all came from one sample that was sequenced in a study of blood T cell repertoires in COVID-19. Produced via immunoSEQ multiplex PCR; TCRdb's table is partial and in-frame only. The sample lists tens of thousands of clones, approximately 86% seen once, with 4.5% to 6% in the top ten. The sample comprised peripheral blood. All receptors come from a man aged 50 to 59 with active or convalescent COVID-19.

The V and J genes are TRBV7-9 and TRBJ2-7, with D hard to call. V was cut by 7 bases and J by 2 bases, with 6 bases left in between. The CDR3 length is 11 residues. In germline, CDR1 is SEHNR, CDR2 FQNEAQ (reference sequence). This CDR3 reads CASNNAYEQYF. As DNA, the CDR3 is TGTGCCAGCAATAATGCCTACGAGCAGTACTTC. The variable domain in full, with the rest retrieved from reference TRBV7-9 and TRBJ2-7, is DTGVSQNPRHKITKRGQNVTFRCDPISEHNRLYWYRQTLGQGPEFLTYFQNEAQLEKSRLLSDRFSAERPKGSFSTLEIQRTEQGDSAMYLCASNNAYEQYFGPGTRLTVT.

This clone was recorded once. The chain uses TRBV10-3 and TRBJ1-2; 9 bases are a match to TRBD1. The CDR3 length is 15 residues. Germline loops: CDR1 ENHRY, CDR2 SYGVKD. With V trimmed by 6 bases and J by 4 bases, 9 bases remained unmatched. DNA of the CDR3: TGTGCCATCAGACCAGGGACAGGGACCCTCTATGGCTACACCTTC. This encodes CAIRPGTGTLYGYTF.